The T cell receptor (beta chain) under discussion was sequenced for a study of T-cell reconstitution after alpha-beta-depleted transplantation in children. General study points: T-cell counts and diversity at one year post-transplant came mainly from newly produced T cells. Recipient T cells and thymic progenitors that survived gave rise to the high TCRbeta diversity observed at day 60 in some patients. Reported findings indicate that, about two months after transplant, alpha-beta T cells came from several hundred expanded clones, which were derived from non-depleted graft cells.

Preparation of the TCRbeta library used unique molecular identifiers. Each CDR3 protein is one row after TCRdb ran MiXCR on the PCR reads. The table shows roughly 400,000 distinct CDR3 sequences, with 43% occurring only once. The length of the CDR3 is 19 residues. Germline V CDR1 and CDR2: SGHRS, YFSETQ. Trimming removed 1 base at V and 4 bases at J, with 21 bases between. In its sample, this clonotype was seen many times. What it binds is not known. The sample was PBMCs, taken before TCRalphabeta/CD19-depleted stem cell transplant. The chain uses TRBV5-1 and TRBJ2-6, with D maybe TRBD1 (5 bases). This receptor was obtained from a girl aged 2 to 9 with aplastic anemia, due to receive a stem cell transplant. The CDR3 DNA reads TGCGCCAGCAGCTTGAACGACGGTAGGGGATCAGCCGGGGCCAACGTCCTGACTTTC. Its protein is CASSLNDGRGSAGANVLTF. Variable domain in full (rest from reference TRBV5-1 and TRBJ2-6): KAGVTQTPRYLIKTRGQQVTLSCSPISGHRSVSWYQQTPGQGLQFLFEYFSETQRNKGNFPGRFSGRQFSNSRSEMNVSTLELGDSALYLCASSLNDGRGSAGANVLTFGAGSRLTVL.